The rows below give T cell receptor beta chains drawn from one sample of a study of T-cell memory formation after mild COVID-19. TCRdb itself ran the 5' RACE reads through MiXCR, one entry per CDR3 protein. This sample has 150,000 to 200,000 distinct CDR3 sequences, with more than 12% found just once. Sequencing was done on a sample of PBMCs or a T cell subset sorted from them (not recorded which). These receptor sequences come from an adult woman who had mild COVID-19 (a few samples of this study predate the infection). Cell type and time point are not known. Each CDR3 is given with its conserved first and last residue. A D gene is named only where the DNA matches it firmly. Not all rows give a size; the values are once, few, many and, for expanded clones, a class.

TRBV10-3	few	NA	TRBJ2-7	CAISGVDVSYEQYF	TGTGCCATCAGTGGTGTGGACGTTTCCTACGAGCAGTACTTC
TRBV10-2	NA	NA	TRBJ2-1	CASRGNEQFF	TGCGCCAGCAGGGGTAATGAGCAGTTCTTC
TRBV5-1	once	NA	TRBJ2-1	CASSPQGTTYNEQFF	TGCGCCAGCAGCCCACAGGGGACTACCTACAATGAGCAGTTCTTC
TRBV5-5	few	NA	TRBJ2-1	CASILSGSNEQFF	TGTGCCAGCATCCTAAGCGGGTCCAATGAGCAGTTCTTC
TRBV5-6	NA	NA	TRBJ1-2	CASSLDPKNYGYTF	TGTGCCAGCAGCTTGGATCCAAAAAACTATGGCTACACCTTC
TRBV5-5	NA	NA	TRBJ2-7	CASSQGGTGPYEQYF	TGTGCCAGCAGCCAGGGAGGTACAGGACCCTACGAGCAGTACTTC
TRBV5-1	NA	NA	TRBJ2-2	CASSLGHLSNTGELFF	TGCGCCAGCAGCCTGGGACACCTTTCGAACACCGGGGAGCTGTTTTTT
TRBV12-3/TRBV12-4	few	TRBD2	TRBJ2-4	CASSLLLAVGAKNIQYF	TGTGCCAGCAGTTTATTACTAGCGGTGGGAGCCAAAAACATTCAGTACTTC
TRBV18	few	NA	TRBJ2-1	CASSPIGRGPNEQFF	TGTGCCAGCTCACCCATAGGGAGGGGGCCCAATGAGCAGTTCTTC
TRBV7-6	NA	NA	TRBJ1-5	CASSLDPNQPQHF	TGTGCCAGCAGCTTAGATCCGAATCAGCCCCAGCATTTT
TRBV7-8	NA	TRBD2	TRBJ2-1	CASSLAAGGLYNEQFF	TGTGCCAGCAGCTTAGCCGCGGGAGGACTTTACAATGAGCAGTTCTTC
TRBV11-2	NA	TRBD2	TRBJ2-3	CASSSGLAGDTQYF	TGTGCCAGCAGTTCGGGACTAGCGGGAGATACGCAGTATTTT
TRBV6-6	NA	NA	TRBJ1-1	CASNKPSRSNTEAFF	TGTGCCAGCAATAAACCGTCCAGGTCGAACACTGAAGCTTTCTTT
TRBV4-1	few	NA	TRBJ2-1	CASSRRGSSADEQFF	TGCGCCAGCAGCCGCAGAGGTAGTAGCGCCGATGAGCAGTTCTTC
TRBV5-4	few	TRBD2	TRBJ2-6	CASSLDRGGQPGANVLTF	TGTGCCAGCAGCTTGGATCGGGGGGGGCAACCTGGGGCCAACGTCCTGACTTTC
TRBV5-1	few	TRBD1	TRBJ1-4	CASSWDRGANEKLFF	TGCGCCAGCAGCTGGGACAGGGGGGCTAATGAAAAACTGTTTTTT
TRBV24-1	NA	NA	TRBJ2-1	CATSDDTRDDEQFF	TGTGCCACCAGTGACGATACTAGAGACGATGAGCAGTTCTTC
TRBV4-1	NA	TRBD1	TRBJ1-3	CASSPRTGDDNGNTIYF	TGCGCCAGCAGCCCTAGGACAGGGGACGACAATGGAAACACCATATATTTT
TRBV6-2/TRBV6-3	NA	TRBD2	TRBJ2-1	CASSYVRTGGGNEQFF	TGTGCCAGCAGTTACGTAAGGACGGGAGGGGGCAATGAGCAGTTCTTC
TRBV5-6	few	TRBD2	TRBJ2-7	CASSPPGGTSYEQYF	TGTGCCAGCAGCCCCCCGGGGGGTACCTCCTACGAGCAGTACTTC
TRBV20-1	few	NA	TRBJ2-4	CSAGYFSKNIQYF	TGCAGTGCGGGCTATTTTTCCAAAAACATTCAGTACTTC
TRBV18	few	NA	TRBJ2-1	CASSLTLTGDEQFF	TGTGCCAGCTCCCTAACCTTAACGGGAGATGAGCAGTTCTTC
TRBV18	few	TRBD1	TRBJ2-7	CASSPLDRGLFYEQYF	TGTGCCAGCTCACCCCTCGACAGGGGACTCTTCTACGAGCAGTACTTC
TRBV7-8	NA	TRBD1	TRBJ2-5	CASSLHRTGQETQYF	TGTGCCAGCAGCCTCCACCGGACAGGCCAAGAGACCCAGTACTTC
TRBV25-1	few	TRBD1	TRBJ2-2	CASGEGAVLTGELFF	TGTGCCAGCGGAGAGGGGGCAGTTCTCACCGGGGAGCTGTTTTTT
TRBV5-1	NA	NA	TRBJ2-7	CASSLADASAVSYEQYF	TGCGCCAGCAGCTTGGCCGATGCTAGCGCCGTCTCCTACGAGCAGTACTTC
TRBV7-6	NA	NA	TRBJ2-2	CASSGAGERTGELFF	TGTGCCAGCAGCGGAGCCGGGGAGAGGACCGGGGAGCTGTTTTTT
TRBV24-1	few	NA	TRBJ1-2	CATSSPYGYTF	TGTGCCACCAGTTCTCCCTATGGCTACACCTTC
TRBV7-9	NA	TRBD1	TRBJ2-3	CASSLGDSLTDTQYF	TGTGCCAGCAGCCTCGGGGACAGCCTCACAGATACGCAGTATTTT
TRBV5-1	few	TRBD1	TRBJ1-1	CASSPGTETNTEAFF	TGCGCCAGCAGCCCCGGGACAGAAACAAACACTGAAGCTTTCTTT
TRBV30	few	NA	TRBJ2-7	CAWSVVYEQYF	TGTGCCTGGAGTGTTGTATACGAGCAGTACTTC
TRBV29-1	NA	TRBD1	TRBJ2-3	CSVTGILPTDTQYF	TGCAGCGTGACAGGGATATTACCCACAGATACGCAGTATTTT
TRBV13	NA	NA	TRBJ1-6	CASSQQNNSPLHF	TGTGCCAGCAGCCAACAGAATAATTCACCCCTCCACTTT
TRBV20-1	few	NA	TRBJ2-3	CSASPLTGLTDTQYF	TGCAGTGCTAGCCCCTTAACAGGGTTAACAGATACGCAGTATTTT
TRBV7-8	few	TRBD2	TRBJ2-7	CASSLATGGAYEQYF	TGTGCCAGCAGCTTAGCTACGGGGGGGGCCTACGAGCAGTACTTC
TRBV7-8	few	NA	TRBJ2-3	CASKRDLDTQYF	TGTGCCAGCAAGAGGGATTTGGATACGCAGTATTTT
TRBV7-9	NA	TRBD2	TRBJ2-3	CASSPVAGVTDTQYF	TGTGCCAGCAGCCCCGTAGCGGGAGTCACAGATACGCAGTATTTT
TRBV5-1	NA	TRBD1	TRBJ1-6	CASSPAGTGVRNSPLHF	TGCGCCAGCAGCCCTGCCGGGACAGGGGTTCGTAATTCACCCCTCCACTTT
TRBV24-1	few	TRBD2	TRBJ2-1	CATSDFVGSGSSEQFF	TGTGCCACCAGTGATTTCGTGGGAAGCGGGAGTAGCGAGCAGTTCTTC
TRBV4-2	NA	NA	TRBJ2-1	CASSHRDNEQFF	TGTGCCAGCAGCCACCGAGACAATGAGCAGTTCTTC
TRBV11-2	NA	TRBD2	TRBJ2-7	CASSLELAGGPSYEQYF	TGTGCCAGCAGCTTAGAGCTAGCGGGGGGGCCCTCCTACGAGCAGTACTTC